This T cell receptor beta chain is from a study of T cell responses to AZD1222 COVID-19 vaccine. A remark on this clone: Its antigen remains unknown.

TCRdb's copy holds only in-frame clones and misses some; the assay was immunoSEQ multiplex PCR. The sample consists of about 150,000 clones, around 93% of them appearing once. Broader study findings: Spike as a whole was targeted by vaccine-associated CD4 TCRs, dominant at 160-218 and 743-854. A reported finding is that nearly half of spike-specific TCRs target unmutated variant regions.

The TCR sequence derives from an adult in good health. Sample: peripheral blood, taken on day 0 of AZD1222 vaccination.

CDR3 DNA sequence: TGTGCCAGCAGTCAAGGACTGAAGCTAGGAGCTTTCTTT. It translates to CASSQGLKLGAFF. The genes are TRBV12-3 or TRBV12-4 and TRBJ1-1, with D unclear. The V end lost 5 bases, the J end lost 10 bases, and 17 bases lay between the germline ends. There are 13 residues in the CDR3.